Described below is a single T cell receptor beta chain sequence and its context. Its antigen remains unidentified. The data stem from a study of T cell responses to AZD1222 COVID-19 vaccine. Study context: Second-dose intervals near 4 or 12 weeks were combined. Whole-study findings and limits: Donors, mostly white British, included more females; clonal diversity was possibly underestimated.

Measured with immunoSEQ multiplex PCR; TCRdb has only the in-frame clones, and not every one. Counted here are approximately 120,000 clones, about 91% occurring once; the ten biggest clones make up approximately 7.9%. From germline, CDR1 is SNHLY and CDR2 FYNNEI. V was clipped by 6 bases and J by 8 bases, with 11 bases between them. This CDR3 has 12 amino acids. Sequencing was performed on peripheral blood, taken on day 0 of AZD1222 vaccination. This TCR came from an adult in good health. The chain carries TRBV2 and TRBJ1-5; the D gene is possibly TRBD1 (5 bases). The CDR3 nucleotides read TGTGCCAGCAGACTCCGGGGGAAGCCCCAGCATTTT. As protein: CASRLRGKPQHF.